A selection of T cell receptor beta chains follows, all from one sample in a study of shared clonotypes between healthy human individuals. Measured with immunoSEQ multiplex PCR; TCRdb has only the in-frame clones, and not every one. The profile covers 2.5 million or so clones, with over 85% appearing a single time and over 0.12% taken by the ten largest. Sequenced material: naive CD4+ T cells sorted from blood. The origin of the receptors is a man between 18 and 29 years old in good health. Each CDR3 is given without its conserved first and last residue.

V gene	J gene	CDR3 protein
TRBV10-3	TRBJ2-7	AISPAAGVLYEQY
TRBV11-2	TRBJ1-5	ASSKDTGSGEPQH
TRBV18	TRBJ2-2	ASSPLGTGELF
TRBV6-6	TRBJ2-7	ASSYAAGQGEQY
TRBV18	TRBJ1-4	ASSPYQGIEKLF
TRBV19	TRBJ1-6	ASSISQGYNSPLH
TRBV5-3	TRBJ1-5	ARMGGSNQPQH
TRBV11-2	TRBJ2-5	ASSPERAGPETQY
TRBV4-3	TRBJ2-1	ASSQTSGTYNEQF
TRBV27	TRBJ2-5	ASSPRQGETQY
TRBV10-1	TRBJ2-2	ASSPSGRATGELF
TRBV5-1	TRBJ1-1	ASSLEDLNTEAF
TRBV6-5	TRBJ1-1	ASLRRGEAF
TRBV25-1	TRBJ1-1	ASSQTGSVTEAF
TRBV9	TRBJ2-1	ASSGTSFNEQF
TRBV7-2	TRBJ2-3	ASSLSPAGVTDTQY
TRBV13	TRBJ2-1	ASSFLSGGNYNEQF
TRBV5-1	TRBJ2-7	ASSKTKIPRDSSYEQY
TRBV13	TRBJ2-7	ASSPRRGAYEQY
TRBV6-5	TRBJ2-1	ASSAQGFNEQF
TRBV9	TRBJ1-2	ANSGAAGFGGYT
TRBV5-1	TRBJ1-3	ASSSAGGYSGNTIY
TRBV5-4	TRBJ2-7	ASSFEGATAYEQY
TRBV5-1	TRBJ2-3	ASSLDWGSTDTQY
TRBV5-5	TRBJ1-3	ASSLGGPGNTIY
TRBV9	TRBJ2-1	ASSASNALNEQF
TRBV21-1	TRBJ2-1	ASSPRWERELGEQF
TRBV30	TRBJ1-1	AWKVEGFTEAF
TRBV6-1	TRBJ1-5	ASRATGFTQPQH
TRBV19	TRBJ1-4	ASSAHRRYEKLF
TRBV5-1	TRBJ2-2	ASSLDREVGELF
TRBV25-1	TRBJ2-5	ASSEYLAGGETQY
TRBV2	TRBJ2-3	ASRPGQLPATQY
TRBV7-9	TRBJ2-5	ASGWTETQY
TRBV4-1	TRBJ2-7	ASSQKVAGGFSYEQY
TRBV12-5	TRBJ2-1	ASGLALPGAVGNEQF